A single sample gave rise to the 3 T cell receptor beta chains below, sequenced in a study of CD8+CD57+ T cells in acquired aplastic anemia. Genomic DNA constituted the template upon which TCR beta VDJ and CDR3 profiling was performed. TCRdb ran MiXCR on the reads and lists one entry per CDR3 protein. The data show about 160,000 distinct CDR3 sequences, 65% to 75% seen once. Only patients with CD8+CD57+ cell expansion on flow cytometry were chosen for sequencing. The source material was sorted CD4+, CD8+, or CD8+CD57+ T cells (not recorded which) from PBMCs. The receptors here all came from a human donor with aplastic anemia.

The chain recombines TRBV29-1 with TRBJ2-7; the match to TRBD1 covers 8 bases. The ends lost 1 base at V and 2 bases at J; junction bases unmatched: 4. This CDR3 contains 14 residues. The V gene's germline CDR1 is SQVTM and CDR2 ANQGSEA. The chain's CDR3 is CSVEGTGKPYEQYF. CDR3 coding DNA: TGCAGCGTTGAAGGGACAGGGAAACCCTACGAGCAGTACTTC.

Concerning this clonotype: The germline gene is not matched at one end of the junction; a read error may be the cause. The rearrangement links TRBV6-4 to TRBJ2-3; TRBD1 aligns across 12 bases. The CDR3 extends over 15 amino acids. Germline loops: CDR1 MRHNA, CDR2 SNTAGT. CDR3 nucleotides: TGTGCCAGCAGTCCCGGGACAGGGGGCGCAGATACGCATTACTTT. Translated: CASSPGTGGADTHYF.

V gene TRBV20-1 combines with J gene TRBJ1-2; D gene unclear. Between the trimmed V and J ends, which lost 0 bases and 3 bases, there was a span of 11 bases. The CDR3 has 14 amino acids. CDR1 is DFQATT and CDR2 is SNEGSKA in the germline V gene (reference sequence). CDR3 residues: CSARDQLGDYGYTF. The DNA for the CDR3 is TGCAGTGCTAGAGACCAGCTTGGGGACTATGGCTACACCTTC.